This record concerns one T cell receptor (beta chain) sequence. The data were taken from a study of shared clonotypes between healthy human individuals. Generated by immunoSEQ multiplex PCR, the TCRdb table keeps only in-frame clones and is missing some. The repertoire holds about 980,000 clones, approximately 80% seen once, with approximately 1.5% in the top ten. Trimming pared 1 base from V and 6 bases from J, leaving 7 bases between. CDR1 and CDR2 (germline): SGHTA, FQGNSA. The CDR3 has 13 residues. Sequenced sample: memory CD4+ T cells sorted from blood. Subset defined: CD45RA-negative fraction. The TCR comes from a man aged 18-30 years in good health. The V and J genes are TRBV7-2 and TRBJ2-4; D not resolved. For the CDR3, the DNA is TGTGCCAGCAGCTTAGATCGGATAAACATTCAGTACTTC. It specifies CASSLDRINIQYF.